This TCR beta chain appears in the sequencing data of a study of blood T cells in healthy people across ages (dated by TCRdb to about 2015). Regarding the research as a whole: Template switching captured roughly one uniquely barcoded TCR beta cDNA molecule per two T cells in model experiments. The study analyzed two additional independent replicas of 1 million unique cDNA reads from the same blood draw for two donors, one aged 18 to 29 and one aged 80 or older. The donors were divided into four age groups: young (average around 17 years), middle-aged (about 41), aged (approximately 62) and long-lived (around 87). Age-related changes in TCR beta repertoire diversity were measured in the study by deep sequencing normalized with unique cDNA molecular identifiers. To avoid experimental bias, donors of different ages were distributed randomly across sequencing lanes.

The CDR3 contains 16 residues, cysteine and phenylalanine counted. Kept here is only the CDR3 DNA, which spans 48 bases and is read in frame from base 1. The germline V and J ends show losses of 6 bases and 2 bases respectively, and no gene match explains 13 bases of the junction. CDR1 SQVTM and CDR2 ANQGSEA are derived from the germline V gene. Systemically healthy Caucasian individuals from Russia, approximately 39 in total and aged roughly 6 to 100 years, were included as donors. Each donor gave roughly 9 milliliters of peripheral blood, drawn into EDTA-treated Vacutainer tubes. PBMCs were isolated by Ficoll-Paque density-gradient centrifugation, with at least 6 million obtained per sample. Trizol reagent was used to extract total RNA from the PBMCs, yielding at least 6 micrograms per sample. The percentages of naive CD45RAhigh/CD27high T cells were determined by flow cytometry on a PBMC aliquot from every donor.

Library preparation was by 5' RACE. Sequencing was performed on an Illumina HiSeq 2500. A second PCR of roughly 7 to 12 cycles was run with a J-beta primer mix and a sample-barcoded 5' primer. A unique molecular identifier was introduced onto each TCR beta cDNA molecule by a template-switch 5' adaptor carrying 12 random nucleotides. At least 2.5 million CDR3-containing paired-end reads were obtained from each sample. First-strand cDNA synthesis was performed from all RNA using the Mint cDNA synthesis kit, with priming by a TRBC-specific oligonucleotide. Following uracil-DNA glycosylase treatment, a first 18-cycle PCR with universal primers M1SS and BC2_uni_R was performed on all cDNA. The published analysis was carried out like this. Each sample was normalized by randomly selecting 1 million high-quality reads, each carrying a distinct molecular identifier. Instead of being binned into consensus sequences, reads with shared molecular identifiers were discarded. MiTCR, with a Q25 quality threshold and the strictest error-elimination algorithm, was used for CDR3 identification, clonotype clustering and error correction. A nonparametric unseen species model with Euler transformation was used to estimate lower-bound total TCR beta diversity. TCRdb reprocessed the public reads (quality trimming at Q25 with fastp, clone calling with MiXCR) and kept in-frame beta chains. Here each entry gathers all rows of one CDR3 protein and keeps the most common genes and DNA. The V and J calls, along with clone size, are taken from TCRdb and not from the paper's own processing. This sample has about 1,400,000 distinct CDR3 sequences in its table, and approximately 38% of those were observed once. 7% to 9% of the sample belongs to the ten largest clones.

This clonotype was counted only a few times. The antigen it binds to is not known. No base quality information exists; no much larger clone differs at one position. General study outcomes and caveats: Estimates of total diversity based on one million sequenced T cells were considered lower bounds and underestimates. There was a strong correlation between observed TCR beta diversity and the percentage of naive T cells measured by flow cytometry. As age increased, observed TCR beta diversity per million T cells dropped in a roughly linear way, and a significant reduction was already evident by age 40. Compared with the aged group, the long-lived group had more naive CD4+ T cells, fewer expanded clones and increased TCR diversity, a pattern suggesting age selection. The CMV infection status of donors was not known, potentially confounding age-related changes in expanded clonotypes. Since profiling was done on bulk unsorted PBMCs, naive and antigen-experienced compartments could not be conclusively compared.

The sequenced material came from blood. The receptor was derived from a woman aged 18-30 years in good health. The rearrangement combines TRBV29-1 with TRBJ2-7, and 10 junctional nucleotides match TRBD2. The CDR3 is CSVAGLADKPTYEQYF. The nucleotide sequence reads TGCAGCGTCGCAGGACTAGCGGATAAGCCGACCTACGAGCAGTACTTC.